A selection of T cell receptor beta chains follows, all from one sample in a study of CD8+ T cells in alopecia areata. TCRdb keeps only in-frame clones here, not all; method: immunoSEQ multiplex PCR. The sample yields around 150,000 clones, around 71% seen once. The sample here was CD4+ T cells sorted from blood, taken at week 4, from a patient treated with tofacitinib. The receptor set was obtained from a human donor with alopecia areata. Both conserved end residues are part of each CDR3. Fields, in order: V gene, clone size, D gene, J gene, CDR3 DNA, CDR3 protein. The D gene is left open where the match is weak. Rows may omit the clone size; those that give it use once, few, many or a size class.

TRBV5-5	medium-sized	.	TRBJ2-4	TGTGCCAGCAGCTTGTTGGACATTCAGTACTTC	CASSLLDIQYF
TRBV7-2	.	.	TRBJ1-4	TGTGCCAGCAGCGCTCAGACAGCCTCTAATGAAAAACTGTTTTTT	CASSAQTASNEKLFF
TRBV7-3	few	.	TRBJ2-3	TGTGCCAGCAGCCCCCTGCCCTCCACAGATACGCAGTATTTT	CASSPLPSTDTQYF
TRBV30	.	.	TRBJ2-1	TGTGCCTGGAGTTTCTCTCGGGGGTATGAGCAGTTCTTC	CAWSFSRGYEQFF
TRBV15	.	.	TRBJ2-3	TGTGCCACCAGCAGAGATGTAGGGGGAGGAAGCACAGATACGCAGTATTTT	CATSRDVGGGSTDTQYF
TRBV29-1	.	TRBD1	TRBJ1-2	TGCAGCGTTTATGGACAGGCCAACTATGGCTACACCTTC	CSVYGQANYGYTF
TRBV9	.	.	TRBJ2-3	TGTGCCAGCAGCCCCCAACCAAGCACAGATACGCAGTATTTT	CASSPQPSTDTQYF
TRBV11-2	.	.	TRBJ1-5	TGTGCCAGCAGCTTGTTCAGGGACCAGCCCCAGCATTTT	CASSLFRDQPQHF
TRBV18	.	TRBD2	TRBJ2-5	TGTGCCAGCTCACCGGGACTACAACAAGAGACCCAGTACTTC	CASSPGLQQETQYF
TRBV7-9	.	TRBD2	TRBJ2-3	TGTGCCAGCAGCCTTATCTCCGGGGGGGCCGATACGCAGTATTTT	CASSLISGGADTQYF
TRBV29-1	.	.	TRBJ2-2	TGCAGCGGAGGACAGAGCACCGGGGAGCTGTTTTTT	CSGGQSTGELFF
TRBV11-2	.	TRBD2	TRBJ2-7	TGTGCCAGCAGCGCTGAGGTGGGCGGGGGGTTCTACGAGCAGTACTTC	CASSAEVGGGFYEQYF
TRBV20-1	once	.	TRBJ1-1	TGCAGTGCTTCTTTTCAAACTGAAGCTTTCTTT	CSASFQTEAFF
TRBV29-1	once	TRBD1	TRBJ1-2	TGCAGCGTTAGGGACAGGGTGGATGGCTACACCTTC	CSVRDRVDGYTF
TRBV7-2	few	.	TRBJ2-1	TGTGCCAGCAGCTTAGGGAGGGGAGCTGAGCAGTTCTTC	CASSLGRGAEQFF
TRBV25-1	.	.	TRBJ2-5	TGTGCCAGCAGTGGTAACCAAGAGACCCAGTACTTC	CASSGNQETQYF
TRBV4-1	few	.	TRBJ1-1	TGCGCCAGCAGCCCGTTGGGCCTACAGGGATACACTGAAGCTTTCTTT	CASSPLGLQGYTEAFF
TRBV19	.	TRBD1	TRBJ1-1	TGTGCCAGTAGTATAGGGGGGACAGCCAGGAGCGCTGAAGCTTTCTTT	CASSIGGTARSAEAFF
TRBV7-2	.	TRBD2	TRBJ2-5	TGTGCCAGCAGCTTAGGAAGACTAGCGGGGGGGCAAGAGACCCAGTACTTC	CASSLGRLAGGQETQYF
TRBV2	.	.	TRBJ1-1	TGTGCCAGCCCGGACCACACTGAAGCTTTCTTT	CASPDHTEAFF
TRBV15	.	.	TRBJ1-5	TGTGCCACCAGCAGAGATCCCAGCAATCAGCCCCAGCATTTT	CATSRDPSNQPQHF
TRBV29-1	.	.	TRBJ2-5	TGCAGCGTCGGGGAGACCCAGTACTTC	CSVGETQYF
TRBV29-1	.	.	TRBJ2-2	TGCAGCGTGTGGGGCACCGGGGAGCTGTTTTTT	CSVWGTGELFF
TRBV29-1	once	.	TRBJ2-5	TGCAGCGTTGTTCCGGACGTAGAGACCCAGTACTTC	CSVVPDVETQYF
TRBV2	.	TRBD1	TRBJ1-1	TGTGCCAGCAGTTTTCGGACAGGGGGTACTGAAGCTTTCTTT	CASSFRTGGTEAFF
TRBV5-6	.	.	TRBJ2-1	TGTGCCAGCATCGACAAATACTACAATGAGCAGTTCTTC	CASIDKYYNEQFF
TRBV30	.	.	TRBJ2-6	TGTGCCTGGACGGTTGCAAACGTCCTGACTTTC	CAWTVANVLTF
TRBV29-1	.	.	TRBJ2-3	TGCAGCGTCGCCGGGATCAGCACAGATACGCAGTATTTT	CSVAGISTDTQYF
TRBV5-5	few	.	TRBJ2-7	TGTGCCAGCAGCCCTGCTAGAGGCGAGCAGTACTTC	CASSPARGEQYF
TRBV30	.	.	TRBJ1-2	TGTGCCTGGAGTGCGAATGGCTACACCTTC	CAWSANGYTF
TRBV30	.	.	TRBJ2-7	TGTGCCTGGAGTGCGGGGTGGTCCTACGAGCAGTACTTC	CAWSAGWSYEQYF
TRBV5-6	.	.	TRBJ1-2	TGTGCCAGCAGCCCGAGGAGCAGCACCGTCGGTGGCTACACCTTC	CASSPRSSTVGGYTF
TRBV27	.	.	TRBJ1-5	TGTGCCAGCAGCAACAGGGTAGGCAATCAGCCCCAGCATTTT	CASSNRVGNQPQHF
TRBV29-1	few	TRBD2	TRBJ2-1	TGCAGCGTTGGCGGGGGGATCTACAATGAGCAGTTCTTC	CSVGGGIYNEQFF
TRBV5-6	.	.	TRBJ2-5	TGTGCCAGCAGCTTGGGGAATGAGAGGACCCAGTACTTC	CASSLGNERTQYF
TRBV27	.	.	TRBJ2-3	TGTGCCAGCAGCCCAAAGAAGGCACTGGATACGCAGTATTTT	CASSPKKALDTQYF
TRBV4-3	.	.	TRBJ1-2	TGCGCCAGCAGCTATAACCACAAAGACGGGGTAGGCTACACCTTC	CASSYNHKDGVGYTF
TRBV5-6	once	.	TRBJ1-5	TGTGCCAGCAGCTTGGAAGGGGGGAGGCAGCCCCAGCATTTT	CASSLEGGRQPQHF
TRBV29-1	.	.	TRBJ1-2	TGCAGCGTCGGCATCGCCGGGGACTATGGCTACACCTTC	CSVGIAGDYGYTF
TRBV7-6	few	TRBD1	TRBJ1-5	TGTGCCAGCAGCCAAGGGACAGGGGATCAGCCCCAGCATTTT	CASSQGTGDQPQHF
TRBV30	.	TRBD1	TRBJ1-2	TGTGCCTGGAGTGGGGACAGGGTCTATGGCTACACCTTC	CAWSGDRVYGYTF
TRBV29-1	.	.	TRBJ2-6	TGCAGCGCTACAGTCTCTGGGGCCAACGTCCTGACTTTC	CSATVSGANVLTF
TRBV29-1	.	TRBD1	TRBJ2-1	TGCAGCGTTGAATCAGGGACAGGGGTCAATGAGCAGTTCTTC	CSVESGTGVNEQFF
TRBV29-1	.	.	TRBJ2-3	TGCAGCGTTGAAGAACTAGCAGGGACTTCGCAGTATTTT	CSVEELAGTSQYF
TRBV5-4	.	.	TRBJ2-3	TGTGCCAGCAGCTTAAGCACAGATACGCAGTATTTT	CASSLSTDTQYF
TRBV18	few	.	TRBJ1-4	TGTGCCAGCTCACCTACGGACAGTGATCCAACTAATGAAAAACTGTTTTTT	CASSPTDSDPTNEKLFF
TRBV6-6	.	TRBD1	TRBJ2-7	TGTGCCAGCACCTCCCCGGACAGGCCTTACGAGCAGTACTTC	CASTSPDRPYEQYF
TRBV29-1	.	TRBD1	TRBJ2-1	TGCAGCTTCTTCGCAGGACAGGGGACCAATGAGCAGTTCTTC	CSFFAGQGTNEQFF
TRBV6-5	.	.	TRBJ2-5	TGTGCCAGCAGCCGCCAAGAGACCCAGTACTTC	CASSRQETQYF
TRBV29-1	.	.	TRBJ2-5	TGCAGCCTACGGACACCCGGGCAGACCCAGTACTTC	CSLRTPGQTQYF
TRBV6-6	.	.	TRBJ1-1	TGTGCCAGCAGTTACTCACAGATCACTGAAGCTTTCTTT	CASSYSQITEAFF
TRBV29-1	.	.	TRBJ1-1	TGCAGCGTTGAGTCGGGGAGGGACACTGAAGCTTTCTTT	CSVESGRDTEAFF
TRBV5-1	.	.	TRBJ2-4	TGCGCCAGCAGCTTGATGGGGGGACAAGGAAATCGAGCGGCCAAAAACATTCAGTACTTC	CASSLMGGQGNRAAKNIQYF
TRBV18	.	TRBD1	TRBJ1-1	TGTGCCAGCTCCCAGGGGGCCACTGAAGCTTTCTTT	CASSQGATEAFF
TRBV15	many	TRBD2	TRBJ2-3	TGTGCCACCAGCAGACCCTTGGGGCGGGGGGCAGATACGCAGTATTTT	CATSRPLGRGADTQYF
TRBV29-1	.	.	TRBJ2-3	TGCAGCGTTGAAGCCCACGTAGGAACCGATACGCAGTATTTT	CSVEAHVGTDTQYF
TRBV6-6	.	.	TRBJ2-5	TGTGCGAGCGAGAACTTGAGAGAGACCCAGTACTTC	CASENLRETQYF